Listed below are T cell receptor beta chains from one sample, sequenced in a study of OX40 agonist ivuxolimab in advanced cancers. This table comes from immunoSEQ multiplex PCR, and its TCRdb copy is limited to in-frame clones, with some not included. The sample carries 57,000 or so clones, about 88% recorded once. Sequenced here: CD4+ or CD8+ T cells sorted from blood, sampled in a trial of the OX40 agonist ivuxolimab. These receptor sequences come from an adult with an advanced solid tumor such as melanoma, head and neck, liver or kidney cancer. CDR3s include the opening cysteine and the closing phenylalanine or tryptophan. A D gene is named only where the DNA matches it firmly. Clone size is shown for a subset of rows, as once, few, many or a class of expanded clone.

V	J	size	D	CDR3	DNA
TRBV11-2	TRBJ2-3	.	.	CASSLSMGDVRPDTQYF	TGTGCCAGCAGCTTATCGATGGGGGATGTTCGGCCAGATACGCAGTATTTT
TRBV15	TRBJ1-1	once	.	CATSMGVNTEAFF	TGTGCCACCAGCATGGGGGTCAACACTGAAGCTTTCTTT
TRBV6-1	TRBJ1-3	.	.	CASTERALDTIYF	TGTGCCAGCACCGAGCGGGCTCTGGACACCATATATTTT
TRBV7-2	TRBJ1-5	once	.	CASSLGGRGQPQHF	TGTGCCAGCAGCTTAGGGGGCAGGGGTCAGCCCCAGCATTTT
TRBV5-1	TRBJ2-1	few	TRBD2	CASSFEGGGRGYNEQFF	TGCGCCAGCAGCTTTGAGGGCGGGGGGCGTGGGTACAATGAGCAGTTCTTC
TRBV5-1	TRBJ1-4	.	.	CASSPLIGSNEKLFF	TGCGCCAGCAGCCCCCTAATCGGCAGTAATGAAAAACTGTTTTTT
TRBV19	TRBJ1-5	.	.	CASSGGAWQPQHF	TGTGCCAGTAGTGGCGGGGCATGGCAGCCCCAGCATTTT
TRBV5-1	TRBJ1-2	.	TRBD1	CASSSTGYGYTF	TGCGCCAGCAGCTCGACAGGGTATGGCTACACCTTC
TRBV10-3	TRBJ1-2	.	TRBD1	CAIGRGPGYGYTF	TGTGCCATCGGGAGGGGGCCGGGCTATGGCTACACCTTC
TRBV10-3	TRBJ1-5	.	.	CAISESGVSNQPQHF	TGTGCCATCAGTGAGTCGGGGGTTAGCAATCAGCCCCAGCATTTT
TRBV19	TRBJ1-1	.	.	CASKNLGRGTNTEAFF	TGTGCCAGTAAGAACTTGGGGAGAGGGACGAACACTGAAGCTTTCTTT
TRBV10-2	TRBJ2-7	.	.	CASSEGAGRGYEQYF	TGCGCCAGCAGTGAAGGGGCAGGGAGGGGGTACGAGCAGTACTTC
TRBV25-1	TRBJ2-1	.	.	CASSEFGGNYNEQFF	TGTGCCAGCAGTGAATTCGGCGGAAACTACAATGAGCAGTTCTTC
TRBV29-1	TRBJ1-1	few	.	CSGRGGNTEAFF	TGCAGCGGTCGGGGGGGGAACACTGAAGCTTTCTTT
TRBV18	TRBJ1-5	.	.	CASSLADRNQPQHF	TGTGCCAGCTCACTAGCGGACAGAAATCAGCCCCAGCATTTT
TRBV6-6	TRBJ1-1	.	.	CASSPSPRNTEAFF	TGTGCCAGCAGCCCTTCCCCCAGGAACACTGAAGCTTTCTTT
TRBV6-6	TRBJ1-5	.	.	CASSGSFSNQPQHF	TGTGCCAGCAGTGGCAGTTTTAGCAATCAGCCCCAGCATTTT
TRBV18	TRBJ2-2	.	.	CASSPPLGTNTGELFF	TGTGCCAGCTCACCCCCGCTAGGGACTAACACCGGGGAGCTGTTTTTT
TRBV5-6	TRBJ1-2	.	TRBD1	CASSRGQGAGYGYTF	TGTGCCAGCAGCCGCGGACAGGGGGCAGGATATGGCTACACCTTC
TRBV4-1	TRBJ2-2	.	.	CASSPAGTANTGELFF	TGCGCCAGCAGCCCTGCCGGGACGGCGAACACCGGGGAGCTGTTTTTT
TRBV7-9	TRBJ2-1	.	TRBD1	CASSLLGQGAHEQFF	TGTGCCAGCAGCTTACTAGGACAGGGGGCTCATGAGCAGTTCTTC
TRBV7-2	TRBJ2-3	once	.	CASSLVGGGGGPDTQYF	TGTGCCAGCAGCTTAGTTGGCGGGGGAGGGGGCCCAGATACGCAGTATTTT
TRBV18	TRBJ2-5	.	.	CASSPWGETQYF	TGTGCCAGCTCACCTTGGGGGGAGACCCAGTACTTC
TRBV15	TRBJ2-1	.	TRBD2	CATSRVAGDNEQFF	TGTGCCACCAGCAGAGTAGCGGGGGACAATGAGCAGTTCTTC
TRBV7-9	TRBJ1-6	.	TRBD1	CASSSWTGADSPLHF	TGTGCCAGCAGCTCGTGGACAGGGGCGGACTCACCCCTCCACTTT
TRBV14	TRBJ1-1	.	.	CASSQERGGRNTEAFF	TGTGCCAGCAGCCAAGAACGAGGAGGGAGGAACACTGAAGCTTTCTTT
TRBV25-1	TRBJ1-1	.	TRBD1	CASRNRGGGTEAFF	TGTGCCAGCAGGAACAGGGGAGGGGGCACTGAAGCTTTCTTT
TRBV18	TRBJ2-7	.	TRBD2	CASSPGLAGGLYEQYF	TGTGCCAGCTCACCAGGACTAGCGGGGGGGTTGTACGAGCAGTACTTC
TRBV19	TRBJ1-4	.	.	CASTGALRDEKLFF	TGTGCCAGTACGGGGGCGTTGAGAGATGAAAAACTGTTTTTT
TRBV9	TRBJ2-1	.	.	CASSSRTYNEQFF	TGTGCCAGCAGCTCACGAACCTACAATGAGCAGTTCTTC
TRBV19	TRBJ1-2	.	.	CASSPTATNYGYTF	TGTGCCAGTAGTCCAACCGCTACTAACTATGGCTACACCTTC